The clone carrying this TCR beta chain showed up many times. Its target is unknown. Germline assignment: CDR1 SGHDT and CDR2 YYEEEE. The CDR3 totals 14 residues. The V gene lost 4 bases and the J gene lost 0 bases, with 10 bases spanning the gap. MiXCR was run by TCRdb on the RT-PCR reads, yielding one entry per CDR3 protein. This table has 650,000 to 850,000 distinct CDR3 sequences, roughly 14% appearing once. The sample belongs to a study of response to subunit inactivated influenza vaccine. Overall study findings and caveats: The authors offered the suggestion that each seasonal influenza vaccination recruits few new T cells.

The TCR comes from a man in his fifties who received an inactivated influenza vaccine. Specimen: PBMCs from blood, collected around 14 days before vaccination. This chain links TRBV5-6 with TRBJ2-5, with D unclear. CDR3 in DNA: TGTGCCAGCAGCCTTCTTCGGGACCAAGAGACCCAGTACTTC. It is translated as CASSLLRDQETQYF.